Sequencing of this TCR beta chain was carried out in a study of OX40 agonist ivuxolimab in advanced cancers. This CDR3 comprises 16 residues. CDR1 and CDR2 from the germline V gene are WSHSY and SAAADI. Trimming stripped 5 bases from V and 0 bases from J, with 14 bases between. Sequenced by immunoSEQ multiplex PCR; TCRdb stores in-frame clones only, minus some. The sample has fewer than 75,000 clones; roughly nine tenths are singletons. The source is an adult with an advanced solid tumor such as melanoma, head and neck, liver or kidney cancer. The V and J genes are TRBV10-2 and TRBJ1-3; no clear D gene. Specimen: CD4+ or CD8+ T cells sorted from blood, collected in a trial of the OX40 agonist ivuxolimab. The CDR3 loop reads CASSPRALGSGNTIYF. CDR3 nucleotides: TGCGCCAGCAGTCCCCGGGCCTTGGGCTCTGGAAACACCATATATTTT.